The 10 T cell receptor beta chains below all came from one sample that was sequenced in a study of cytomegalovirus exposure and HLA in healthy donors. 60 Vbeta and 13 Jbeta primers were used in PCR. Repertoires were generated with immunoSEQ multiplex PCR, while TCRdb's copy carries only in-frame clones and drops some. In the table there are around 150,000 clones, around 87% of which are singletons. Sequencing input: PBMCs. The source of these receptors is a woman between 25 and 40 years old in good health and CMV-seronegative.

The chain employs TRBV9 and TRBJ1-5, with 7 bases lining up with TRBD1. Trimming took 3 bases from V and 4 from J; bases not matched to a gene: 1. Germline V gene lookup returns CDR1 SGDLS and CDR2 YYNGEE. The CDR3 has 13 residues. CDR3 amino acids: CASSATGNQPQHF. CDR3 nucleotides: TGTGCCAGCAGCGCGACAGGGAATCAGCCCCAGCATTTT.

CDR3 DNA: TGTGCCAGCAGTTTTCCCAGGGCGGGGGTACGAGGTCATCAGCCCCAGCATTTT. Translated: CASSFPRAGVRGHQPQHF. V is TRBV27 and J is TRBJ1-5; TRBD1 might be the D (5 bases). The CDR3 length is 18 residues. CDR1 and CDR2 (germline): MNHEY, SMNVEV (reference sequence). V lost 3 bases, J lost 5 bases, and 23 bases lay in between.

This rearrangement joins TRBV27 to TRBJ2-7; 11 positions match TRBD2. The CDR3 contains 14 residues. After removal of 5 bases from V and 4 bases from J, the junction contained 4 bases not matched to a gene. The germline CDR1 and CDR2 sequences are MNHEY and SMNVEV (reference sequence). The CDR3: CASSPTSGTYEQYF. The CDR3 nucleotides read TGTGCCAGCAGTCCGACTAGCGGGACATACGAGCAGTACTTC.

V and J are TRBV5-6 and TRBJ2-3, with 13 positions matching TRBD2. This CDR3 is 16 amino acids long. With V trimmed by 3 bases and J by 6 bases, 7 bases remained unmatched. Germline values: CDR1 SGHDT, CDR2 YYEEEE. In DNA, the CDR3 is TGTGCCAGCAGCTACATGACTAGCGGGAGGTGGGATACGCAGTATTTT. It codes for CASSYMTSGRWDTQYF. The whole variable domain, remainder taken from reference TRBV5-6 and TRBJ2-3, is DAGVTQSPTHLIKTRGQQVTLRCSPKSGHDTVSWYQQALGQGPQFIFQYYEEEERQRGNFPDRFSGHQFPNYSSELNVNALLLGDSALYLCASSYMTSGRWDTQYFGPGTRLTVL.

The rearrangement uses TRBV5-1 and TRBJ2-7, with a tentative D call TRBD2 (6 bases). The germline V gene encodes CDR1 SGHRS and CDR2 YFSETQ. This CDR3 has 12 residues. The ends were cut back, 0 bases at V and 6 bases at J, with 7 bases in the middle. CDR3 nucleotides: TGCGCCAGCAGCTTGGAGGGAGGCGAGCAGTACTTC. Its protein is CASSLEGGEQYF.

The CDR3 protein is CASSFVEGGQINEQYF. The CDR3 coding sequence is TGTGCCAGCAGCTTTGTTGAGGGAGGGCAGATAAACGAGCAGTACTTC. The chain joins TRBV7-2 to TRBJ2-7; 7 bases match TRBD2. V shed 3 bases and J 5 bases; nucleotides not matched to a gene: 13. The CDR3 has 16 residues. CDR1 and CDR2 from the germline V gene are SGHTA and FQGNSA. Supplemented by reference TRBV7-2 and TRBJ2-7, the full variable domain reads GAGVSQSPSNKVTEKGKDVELRCDPISGHTALYWYRQSLGQGLEFLIYFQGNSAPDKSGLPSDRFSAERTGGSVSTLTIQRTQQEDSAVYLCASSFVEGGQINEQYFGPGTRLTVT.

The chain employs TRBV7-9 and TRBJ1-5, with 7 bases identical to TRBD1. Germline CDR1 SEHNR, CDR2 FQNEAQ (reference sequence). With 5 bases clipped from V and 0 bases from J, the junction kept 4 bases outside the gene matches. The CDR3 contains 15 residues. CDR3 sequence (DNA): TGTGCCAGCAGCCCAGGGGGGCCTAGCAATCAGCCCCAGCATTTT. It codes for CASSPGGPSNQPQHF.

This rearrangement joins TRBV9 to TRBJ2-5, with 12 bases aligning to TRBD2. The CDR3 spans 16 residues. Trimming at V came to 0 bases and at J to 5 bases, leaving 5 bases not matched to a gene. Germline assignment: CDR1 SGDLS and CDR2 YYNGEE. This CDR3 reads CASSVALAGGFETQYF. CDR3 DNA: TGTGCCAGCAGCGTAGCTCTAGCGGGAGGGTTCGAGACCCAGTACTTC.

About this clone: This CDR3 is also generated by other DNA sequences in the sample. The genes are TRBV7-2 and TRBJ2-7; D not certain. V was shortened by 1 base and J by 2 bases, with 6 bases between the two germline ends. This CDR3 is built from 13 residues. Germline V CDR1 and CDR2: SGHTA, FQGNSA. DNA of the CDR3: TGTGCCAGCAGCTTAGATCCCACCTACGAGCAGTACTTC. Translating it yields CASSLDPTYEQYF.

The rearrangement joins TRBV4-2 to TRBJ1-3; tentatively, D is TRBD1 (5 bases). CDR1 is LGHNA and CDR2 is YNFKEQ in the germline V gene. This CDR3 has 14 amino acids. Trimming stripped 4 bases from V and 1 base from J, with 8 bases between. The CDR3 DNA reads TGTGCCAGCAGCCGAGACAGATCTGGAAACACCATATATTTT. Its translation is CASSRDRSGNTIYF.